This T cell receptor (beta chain) is from a study of cytomegalovirus exposure and HLA in healthy donors (dated by TCRdb to 2016 to 2017). The study in broad terms: The 650 to 800 repertoires of the first cohort and the 110 or so validation repertoires were produced on the same platform, according to a later analysis. The study aimed to test whether signatures of past pathogen exposure could be identified by cataloging public T cell receptors. In addition to the first cohort of about 650 subjects, a separate validation cohort of about 120 different subjects was used. The study combined high-throughput TCR immunosequencing, statistical association of individual TCRs with disease status, and machine learning to predict cytomegalovirus infection status. Here is what the overall study found, with its caveats: A later analysis lacked HLA typing for the validation cohort, so it scored co-occurrence in that cohort across all 110 or so repertoires. The authors suggested that the approach could potentially be extended to other disease states and immunological phenotypes. In vitro tests confirmed that a few of the cytomegalovirus-associated TCR beta chains recognize cytomegalovirus antigens. Cytomegalovirus status was reported to be diagnosed by the classifier with high specificity and sensitivity in both the original and validation cohorts. The study listed 150 to 200 TCR beta chains as associated with cytomegalovirus. Of the cluster scores, roughly 95% were above 0 in a later analysis, which found that TCRs clustered in the first cohort also tended to co-occur in the 95 to 150 validation repertoires. Across donors, most TCR sequences were observed very rarely, whereas some public TCRs were present in many individuals.

Donors formed part of the validation cohort, which comprised over a hundred subjects and was distinct from the first cohort of under 800 subjects. Receptor amplification or capture employed the immunoSEQ multiplex PCR assay. The source study handled its data this way. A statistical classification framework was developed to diagnose cytomegalovirus status using the catalog of TCR beta chain sequences. The source is immuneACCESS, and TCRdb retained only in-frame sequences with V and J called. Part of the clones is not carried over; for the studies checked, unresolved V genes explain less than half of this, and the remainder is unexplained. The V and J calls and clone size were taken over from that table, and D and trimming were inferred from the DNA. Within this sample are approximately 97,000 clones, with approximately 93% of them counted one time only. The biggest ten clones account for around 1.1% of the sample.

As concerns this clone: The antigen it recognizes is unknown. No much larger clone exists at a distance of one base, and base qualities are not known.

The CDR3, cysteine through phenylalanine, is 14 amino acids long. Just the 42-base CDR3 DNA is kept, in frame starting at base 1. Trimming at the junction amounts to 1 base on V and 6 bases on J, and the germline ends lie 10 bases apart. CDR1 and CDR2 are read off the germline V gene as MDHEN and SYDVKM. The sequence derives from a woman in her 30s in good health and CMV-seropositive. The chain joins TRBV28 to TRBJ2-1; tentative D gene TRBD1, with 6 bases matching. The material sequenced was PBMCs. The nucleotides read TGTGCCAGCAGTTTATCGACAGGTTCCAATGAGCAGTTCTTC. This sequence encodes CASSLSTGSNEQFF.